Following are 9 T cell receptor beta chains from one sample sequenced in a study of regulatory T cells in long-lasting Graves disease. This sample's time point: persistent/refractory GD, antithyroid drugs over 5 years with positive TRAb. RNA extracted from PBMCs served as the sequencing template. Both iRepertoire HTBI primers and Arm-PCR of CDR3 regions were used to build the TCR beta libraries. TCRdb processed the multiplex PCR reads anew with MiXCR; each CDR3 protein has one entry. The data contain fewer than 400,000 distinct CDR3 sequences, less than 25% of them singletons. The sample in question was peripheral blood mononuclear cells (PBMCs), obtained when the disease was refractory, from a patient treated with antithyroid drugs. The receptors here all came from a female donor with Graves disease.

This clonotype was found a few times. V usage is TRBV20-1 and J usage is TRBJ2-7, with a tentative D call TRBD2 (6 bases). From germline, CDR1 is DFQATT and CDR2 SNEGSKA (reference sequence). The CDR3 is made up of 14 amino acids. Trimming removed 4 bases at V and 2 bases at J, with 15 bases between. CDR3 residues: CSAISAGSTYEQYF. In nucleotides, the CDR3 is TGCAGTGCTATTTCGGCGGGGAGTACCTACGAGCAGTACTTC.

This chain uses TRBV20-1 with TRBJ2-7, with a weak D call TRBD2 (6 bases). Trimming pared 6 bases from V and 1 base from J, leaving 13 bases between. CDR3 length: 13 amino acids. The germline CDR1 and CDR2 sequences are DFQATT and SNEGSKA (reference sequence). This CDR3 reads CSAELAASYEQYF. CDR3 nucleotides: TGCAGTGCCGAACTAGCTGCGTCCTACGAGCAGTACTTC.

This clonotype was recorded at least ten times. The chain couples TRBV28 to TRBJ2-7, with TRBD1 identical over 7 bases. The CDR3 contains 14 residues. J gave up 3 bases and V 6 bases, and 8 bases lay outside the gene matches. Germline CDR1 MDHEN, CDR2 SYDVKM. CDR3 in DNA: TGTGCCAGCAGGTACAGGGGACAACACTACGAGCAGTACTTC. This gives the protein CASRYRGQHYEQYF.

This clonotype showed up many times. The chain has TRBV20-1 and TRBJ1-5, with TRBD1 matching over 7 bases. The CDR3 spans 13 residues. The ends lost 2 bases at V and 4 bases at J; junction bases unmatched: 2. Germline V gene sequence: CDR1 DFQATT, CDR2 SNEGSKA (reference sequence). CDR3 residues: CSARTGANQPQHF. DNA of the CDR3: TGCAGTGCTAGAACAGGGGCAAATCAGCCCCAGCATTTT.

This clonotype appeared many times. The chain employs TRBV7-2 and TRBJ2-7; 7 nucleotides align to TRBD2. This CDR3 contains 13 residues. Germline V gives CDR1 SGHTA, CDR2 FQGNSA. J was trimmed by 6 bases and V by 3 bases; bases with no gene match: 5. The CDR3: CASSLSGIPEQYF. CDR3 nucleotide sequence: TGTGCCAGCAGCTTGAGCGGGATTCCCGAGCAGTACTTC.

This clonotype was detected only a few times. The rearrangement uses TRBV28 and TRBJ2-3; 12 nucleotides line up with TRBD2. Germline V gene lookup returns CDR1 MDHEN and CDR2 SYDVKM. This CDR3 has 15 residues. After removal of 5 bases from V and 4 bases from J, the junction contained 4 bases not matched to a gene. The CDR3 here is CASSTTSGSPDTQYF. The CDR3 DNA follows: TGTGCCAGCAGTACGACTAGCGGGAGCCCAGATACGCAGTATTTT.

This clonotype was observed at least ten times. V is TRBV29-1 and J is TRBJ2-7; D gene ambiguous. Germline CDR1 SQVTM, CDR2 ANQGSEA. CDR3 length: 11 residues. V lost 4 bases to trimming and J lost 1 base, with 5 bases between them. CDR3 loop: CSVGTSYEQYF. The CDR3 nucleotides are TGCAGCGTTGGAACATCCTACGAGCAGTACTTC.

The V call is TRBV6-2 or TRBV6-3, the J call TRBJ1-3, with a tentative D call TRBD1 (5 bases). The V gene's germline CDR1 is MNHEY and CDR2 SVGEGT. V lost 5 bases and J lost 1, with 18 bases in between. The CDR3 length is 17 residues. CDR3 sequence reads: CASSNRGNRNSGNTIYF. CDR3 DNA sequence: TGTGCCAGCAGTAACCGGGGCAACCGAAATTCTGGAAACACCATATATTTT.

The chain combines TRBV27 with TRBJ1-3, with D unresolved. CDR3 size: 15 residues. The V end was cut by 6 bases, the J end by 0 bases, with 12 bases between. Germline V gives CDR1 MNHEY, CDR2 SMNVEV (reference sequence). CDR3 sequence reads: CASSPGDHSGNTIYF. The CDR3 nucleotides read TGTGCCAGCAGCCCAGGAGATCACTCTGGAAACACCATATATTTT.